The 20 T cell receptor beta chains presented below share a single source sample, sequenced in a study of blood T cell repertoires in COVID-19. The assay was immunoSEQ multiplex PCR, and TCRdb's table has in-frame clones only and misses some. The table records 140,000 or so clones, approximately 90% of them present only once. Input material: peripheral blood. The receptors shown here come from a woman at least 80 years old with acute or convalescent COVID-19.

CDR3 amino acids: CATSRDLGGWTEAFF. In DNA form, the CDR3 reads TGTGCCACCAGCAGAGATCTCGGGGGGTGGACTGAAGCTTTCTTT. The chain links TRBV15 to TRBJ1-1; D might be TRBD1 (5 bases). V was clipped by 0 bases and J by 5 bases, with 13 bases between them. The germline V gene encodes CDR1 LNHNV and CDR2 YYDKDF (reference sequence). The CDR3 has 15 amino acids.

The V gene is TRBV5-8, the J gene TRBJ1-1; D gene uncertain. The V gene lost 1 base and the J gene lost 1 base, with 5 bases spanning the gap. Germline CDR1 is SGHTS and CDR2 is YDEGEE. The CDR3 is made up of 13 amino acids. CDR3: CASSLSSNTEAFF. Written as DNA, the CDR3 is TGTGCCAGCAGCTTGTCTTCGAACACTGAAGCTTTCTTT.

The CDR3 loop is CASSKGDGPYEQYF. Here the CDR3 DNA reads TGCGCCAGCAGCAAGGGGGACGGCCCCTACGAGCAGTACTTC. The rearrangement links TRBV5-1 to TRBJ2-7; D is possibly TRBD1 (6 bases). The length of the CDR3 is 14 residues. CDR1 and CDR2 (germline): SGHRS, YFSETQ. Between the trimmed V and J ends, which lost 4 bases and 2 bases, there was a span of 13 bases.

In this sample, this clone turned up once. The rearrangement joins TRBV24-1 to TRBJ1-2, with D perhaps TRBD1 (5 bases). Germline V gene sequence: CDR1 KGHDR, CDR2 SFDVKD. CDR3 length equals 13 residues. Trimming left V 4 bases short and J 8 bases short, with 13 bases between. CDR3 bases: TGTGCCACCAGTGACCCAGGGTCGAGCGGCTACACCTTC. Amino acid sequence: CATSDPGSSGYTF.

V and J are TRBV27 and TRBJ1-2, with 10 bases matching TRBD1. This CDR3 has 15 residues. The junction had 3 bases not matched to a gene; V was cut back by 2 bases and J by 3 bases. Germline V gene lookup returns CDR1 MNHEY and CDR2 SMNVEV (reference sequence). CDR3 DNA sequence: TGTGCCAGCAGTTTAGGGACAGGGGAATACTATGGCTACACCTTC. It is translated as CASSLGTGEYYGYTF.

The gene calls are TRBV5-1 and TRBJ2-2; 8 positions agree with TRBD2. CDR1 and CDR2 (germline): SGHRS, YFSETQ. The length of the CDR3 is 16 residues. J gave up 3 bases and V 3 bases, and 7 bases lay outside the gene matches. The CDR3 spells CASSWGAGRDTGELFF. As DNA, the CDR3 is TGCGCCAGCAGCTGGGGAGCCGGGAGGGACACCGGGGAGCTGTTTTTT.

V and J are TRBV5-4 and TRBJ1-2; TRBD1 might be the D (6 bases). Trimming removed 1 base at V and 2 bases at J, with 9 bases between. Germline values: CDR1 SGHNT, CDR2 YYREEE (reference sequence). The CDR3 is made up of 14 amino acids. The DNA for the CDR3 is TGTGCCAGCAGCTTGTCACAGGGAAACTATGGCTACACCTTC. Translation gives CASSLSQGNYGYTF. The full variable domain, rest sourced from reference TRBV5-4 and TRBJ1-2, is ETGVTQSPTHLIKTRGQQVTLRCSSQSGHNTVSWYQQALGQGPQFIFQYYREEENGRGNFPPRFSGLQFPNYSSELNVNALELDDSALYLCASSLSQGNYGYTFGSGTRLTVV.

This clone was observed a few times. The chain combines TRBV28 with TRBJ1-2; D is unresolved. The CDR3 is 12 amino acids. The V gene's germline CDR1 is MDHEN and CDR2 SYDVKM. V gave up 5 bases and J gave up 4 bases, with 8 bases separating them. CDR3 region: CASSINSYGYTF. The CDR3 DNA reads TGTGCCAGCAGTATAAACAGCTATGGCTACACCTTC.

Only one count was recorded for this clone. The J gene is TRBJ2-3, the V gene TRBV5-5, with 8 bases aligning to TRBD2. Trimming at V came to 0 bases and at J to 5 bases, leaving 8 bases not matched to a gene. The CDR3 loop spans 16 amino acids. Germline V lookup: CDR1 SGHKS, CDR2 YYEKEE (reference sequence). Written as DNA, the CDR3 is TGTGCCAGCAGCTTGGCTCCAGCGGGGGCGGGAGATACGCAGTATTTT. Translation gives CASSLAPAGAGDTQYF.

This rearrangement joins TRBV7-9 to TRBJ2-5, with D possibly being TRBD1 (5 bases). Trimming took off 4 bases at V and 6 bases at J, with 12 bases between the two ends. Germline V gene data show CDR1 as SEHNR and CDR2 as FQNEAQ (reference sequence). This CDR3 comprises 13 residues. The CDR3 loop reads CASSYVGAQTQYF. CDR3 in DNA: TGTGCCAGCAGCTATGTAGGGGCCCAGACCCAGTACTTC.

The CDR3 is CASSRDSNSPLHF. In DNA form, the CDR3 reads TGTGCCAGCAGTCGGGACAGTAATTCACCCCTCCACTTT. The chain joins TRBV12-3 or TRBV12-4 to TRBJ1-6, with 7 bases lining up with TRBD1. With 5 bases clipped from V and 6 bases from J, the junction kept 1 base outside the gene matches. The CDR3 loop spans 13 amino acids.

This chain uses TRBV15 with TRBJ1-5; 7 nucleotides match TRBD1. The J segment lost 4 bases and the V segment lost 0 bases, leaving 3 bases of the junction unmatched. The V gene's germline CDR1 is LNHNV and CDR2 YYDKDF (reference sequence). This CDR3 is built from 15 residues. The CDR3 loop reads CATSRDQQGNQPQHF. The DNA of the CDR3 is TGTGCCACCAGCAGAGATCAACAGGGGAATCAGCCCCAGCATTTT.

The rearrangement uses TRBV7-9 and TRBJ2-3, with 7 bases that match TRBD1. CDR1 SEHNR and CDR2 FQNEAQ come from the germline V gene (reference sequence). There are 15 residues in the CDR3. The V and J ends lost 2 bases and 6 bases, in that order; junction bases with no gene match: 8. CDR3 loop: CASSLQGVEADTQYF. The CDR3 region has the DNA TGTGCCAGCAGCTTACAGGGGGTGGAAGCGGATACGCAGTATTTT.

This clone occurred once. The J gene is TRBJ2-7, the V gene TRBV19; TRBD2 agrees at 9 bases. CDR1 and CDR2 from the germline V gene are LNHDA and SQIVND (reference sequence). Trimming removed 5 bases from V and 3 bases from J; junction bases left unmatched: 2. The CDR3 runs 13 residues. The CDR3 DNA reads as TGTGCCAGTAGTGCGGGGGGGTTCTACGAGCAGTACTTC. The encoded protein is CASSAGGFYEQYF. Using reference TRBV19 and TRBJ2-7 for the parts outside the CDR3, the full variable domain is DGGITQSPKYLFRKEGQNVTLSCEQNLNHDAMYWYRQDPGQGLRLIYYSQIVNDFQKGDIAEGYSVSREKKESFPLTVTSAQKNPTAFYLCASSAGGFYEQYFGPGTRLTVT.

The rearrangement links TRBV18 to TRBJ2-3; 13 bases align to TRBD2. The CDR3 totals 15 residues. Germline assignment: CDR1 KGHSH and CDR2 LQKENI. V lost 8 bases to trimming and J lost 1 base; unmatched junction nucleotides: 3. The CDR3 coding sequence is TGTGCCAGCACTAGCGGGGGGGAAGGCACAGATACGCAGTATTTT. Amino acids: CASTSGGEGTDTQYF.

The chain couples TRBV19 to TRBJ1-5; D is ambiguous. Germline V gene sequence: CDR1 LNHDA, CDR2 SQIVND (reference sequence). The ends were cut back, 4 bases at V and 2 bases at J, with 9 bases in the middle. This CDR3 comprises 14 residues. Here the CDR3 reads CASSKNSGNQPQHF. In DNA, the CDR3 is TGTGCCAGTAGTAAGAATTCAGGCAATCAGCCCCAGCATTTT. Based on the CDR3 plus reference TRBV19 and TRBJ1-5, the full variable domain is DGGITQSPKYLFRKEGQNVTLSCEQNLNHDAMYWYRQDPGQGLRLIYYSQIVNDFQKGDIAEGYSVSREKKESFPLTVTSAQKNPTAFYLCASSKNSGNQPQHFGDGTRLSIL.

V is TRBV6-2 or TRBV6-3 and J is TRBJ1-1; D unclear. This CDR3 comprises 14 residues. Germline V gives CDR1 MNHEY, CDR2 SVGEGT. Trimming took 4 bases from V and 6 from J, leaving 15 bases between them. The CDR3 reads CASSFTRRAAEAFF. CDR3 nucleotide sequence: TGTGCCAGCAGTTTCACGAGGAGGGCCGCTGAAGCTTTCTTT.

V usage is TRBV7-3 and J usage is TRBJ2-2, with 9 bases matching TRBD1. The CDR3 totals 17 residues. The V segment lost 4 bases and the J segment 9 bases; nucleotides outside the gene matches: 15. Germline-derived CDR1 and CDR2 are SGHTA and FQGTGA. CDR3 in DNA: TGTGCCAGCAGCTACACAGGGGGCTCAACGCCAAGTCGGGAGCTGTTTTTT. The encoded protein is CASSYTGGSTPSRELFF.

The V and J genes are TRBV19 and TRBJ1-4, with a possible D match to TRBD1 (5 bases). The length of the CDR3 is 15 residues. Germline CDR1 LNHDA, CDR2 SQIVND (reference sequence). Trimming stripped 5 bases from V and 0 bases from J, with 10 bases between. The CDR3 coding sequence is TGTGCCAGTAGTCCCTTGACAGCAACTAATGAAAAACTGTTTTTT. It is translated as CASSPLTATNEKLFF.

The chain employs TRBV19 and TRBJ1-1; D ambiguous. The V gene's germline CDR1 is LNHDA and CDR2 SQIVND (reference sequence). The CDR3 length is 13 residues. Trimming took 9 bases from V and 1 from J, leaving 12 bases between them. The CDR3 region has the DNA TGTGCCAGCCAAGACGGGAGGAACACTGAAGCTTTCTTT. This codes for CASQDGRNTEAFF.